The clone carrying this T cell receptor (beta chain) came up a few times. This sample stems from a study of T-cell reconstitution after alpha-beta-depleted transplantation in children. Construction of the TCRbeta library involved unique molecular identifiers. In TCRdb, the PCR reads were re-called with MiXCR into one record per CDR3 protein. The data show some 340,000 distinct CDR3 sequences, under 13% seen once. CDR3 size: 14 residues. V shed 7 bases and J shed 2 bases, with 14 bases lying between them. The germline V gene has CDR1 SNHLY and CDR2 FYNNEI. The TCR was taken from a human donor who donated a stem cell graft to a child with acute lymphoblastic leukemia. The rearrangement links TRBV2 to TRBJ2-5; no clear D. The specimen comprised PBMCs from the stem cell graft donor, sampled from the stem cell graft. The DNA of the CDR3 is TGTGCCAGCAATTGGGCAGCCCTGCAAGAGACCCAGTACTTC. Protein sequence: CASNWAALQETQYF. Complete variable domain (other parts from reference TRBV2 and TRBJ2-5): EPEVTQTPSHQVTQMGQEVILRCVPISNHLYFYWYRQILGQKVEFLVSFYNNEISEKSEIFDDQFSVERPDGSNFTLKIRSTKLEDSAMYFCASNWAALQETQYFGPGTRLLVL.